This T cell receptor (beta chain) was sequenced during a study of immune evolution from preneoplasia to lung adenocarcinoma. TCRdb's table, derived via immunoSEQ multiplex PCR, lists solely in-frame clones and lacks some. Seen here are 2,500 to 3,000 clones, about nine tenths observed once, and the top ten hold roughly 8.2%. Notes on the study in general: Normal lung had the highest top T cell clone frequencies.

The CDR3 sequence is 14 residues long. With 6 bases removed from V and 2 bases from J, the gap between germline ends came to 12 bases. Per germline, CDR1 MDHEN and CDR2 SYDVKM. Of note for this clone: Its antigen is undetermined.

Resections took place in Japan or China from about 2014 to 2018. The sequencing input was FFPE adjacent normal lung tissue. This TCR derives from a person aged 60-80 years with lung adenocarcinoma. The chain has TRBV28 and TRBJ2-3; possible D gene TRBD1, 6 bases. The CDR3 loop is CASRTGISTDTQYF. CDR3 coding DNA: TGTGCCAGCAGAACAGGGATCTCCACAGATACGCAGTATTTT.